One sample yielded the 13 T cell receptor beta chains listed below, sequenced in a study of blood T cell repertoires in COVID-19. Clones were sequenced by immunoSEQ multiplex PCR, and TCRdb holds only the in-frame ones, with some missing. The sample contains 50,000 to 65,000 clones, about four fifths of which appear only once. The sequenced sample consisted of peripheral blood. Every receptor here comes from a man aged 60 to 69 with COVID-19, enrolled during active disease.

The chain carries TRBV7-9 and TRBJ2-3; D is possibly TRBD2 (6 bases). The CDR3 totals 15 residues. Deletions cut 2 bases from V and 1 base from J, with 10 bases between. From germline, CDR1 is SEHNR and CDR2 FQNEAQ (reference sequence). CDR3 sequence: CASSLQGGGTDTQYF. Here the CDR3 DNA reads TGTGCCAGCAGCTTACAGGGCGGGGGCACAGATACGCAGTATTTT.

The chain couples TRBV5-1 to TRBJ1-4, with a weak D call TRBD1 (5 bases). Trimming took off 0 bases at V and 8 bases at J, with 14 bases between the two ends. CDR1 is SGHRS, CDR2 YFSETQ, per germline. This CDR3 spans 15 amino acids. The CDR3 here is CASSLDRFGAEKLFF. The DNA of the CDR3 is TGCGCCAGCAGCTTGGACAGGTTTGGGGCCGAAAAACTGTTTTTT. Combining the CDR3 with reference TRBV5-1 and TRBJ1-4 gives the whole variable domain KAGVTQTPRYLIKTRGQQVTLSCSPISGHRSVSWYQQTPGQGLQFLFEYFSETQRNKGNFPGRFSGRQFSNSRSEMNVSTLELGDSALYLCASSLDRFGAEKLFFGSGTQLSVL.

The V gene is TRBV9, the J gene TRBJ1-4; the D gene is possibly TRBD1 (5 bases). Germline-derived CDR1 and CDR2 are SGDLS and YYNGEE. This CDR3 has 14 amino acids. V lost 1 base and J 5 bases, leaving 9 bases between the germline ends. The chain's CDR3 is CASSVQGSNEKLFF. The CDR3 bases are TGTGCCAGCAGCGTACAGGGTTCAAATGAAAAACTGTTTTTT.

In its sample, this clone was seen once. The chain has TRBV18 and TRBJ1-1; TRBD1 aligns across 8 bases. Trimming took 3 bases from V and 11 from J; bases not matched to a gene: 5. Germline loops: CDR1 KGHSH, CDR2 LQKENI. This CDR3 has 12 amino acids. CDR3: CASSPTDREAFF. DNA for the CDR3: TGTGCCAGCTCACCGACGGACAGGGAGGCTTTCTTT.

Only a few counts were recorded for this clone. This chain uses TRBV18 with TRBJ1-6; D uncertain. CDR3 size: 15 residues. Trimming stripped 1 base from V and 10 bases from J, with 14 bases between. Germline V gene sequence: CDR1 KGHSH, CDR2 LQKENI. The CDR3 is CASSPQLEAESPLHF. CDR3 sequence (DNA): TGTGCCAGCTCACCACAGTTGGAGGCTGAATCACCCCTCCACTTT.

The J gene is TRBJ1-3, the V gene TRBV19; D remains ambiguous. This CDR3 comprises 14 residues. V was shortened by 5 bases and J by 0 bases, with 8 bases between the two germline ends. Germline CDR1 LNHDA, CDR2 SQIVND (reference sequence). CDR3 nucleotides: TGTGCCAGTAGTCGAGAGTTCTCTGGAAACACCATATATTTT. Translated, it gives CASSREFSGNTIYF.

The J gene is TRBJ1-2, the V gene TRBV5-1, with TRBD1 identical over 10 bases. V lost 2 bases and J lost 7; bases outside the gene matches: 5. Germline values: CDR1 SGHRS, CDR2 YFSETQ. The CDR3 sequence is 14 residues long. CDR3 coding DNA: TGCGCCAGCAGCTTCTCTGGACAGGGGGTTGGCTACACCTTC. It yields the protein CASSFSGQGVGYTF.

The chain has TRBV10-3 and TRBJ2-7; 10 bases match TRBD2. Looked up from germline, CDR1 is ENHRY and CDR2 is SYGVKD. Trimming at V came to 6 bases and at J to 3 bases, leaving 5 bases not matched to a gene. CDR3 length: 14 residues. The CDR3 DNA reads TGTGCCATCAGGGGGACTAGCGCGCTCTACGAGCAGTACTTC. Protein: CAIRGTSALYEQYF.

The chain employs TRBV6-5 and TRBJ2-7; 11 bases are a match to TRBD2. Germline assignment: CDR1 MNHEY and CDR2 SVGAGI. The length of the CDR3 is 15 residues. Trimming cost V 6 bases and J 1 base; bases outside gene matches: 5. CDR3 loop: CASSPWTSGSYEQYF. The CDR3 DNA is TGTGCCAGCAGCCCCTGGACTAGCGGGTCCTACGAGCAGTACTTC.

The CDR3 DNA reads TGTGCCAGCAGTTACCGACTAGTAGGCAGTGAGCAGTTCTTC. Translated: CASSYRLVGSEQFF. The chain couples TRBV6-6 to TRBJ2-1; D perhaps matches TRBD2 (6 bases). V gave up 2 bases and J gave up 9 bases, with 14 bases separating them. The CDR3 loop spans 14 amino acids. Germline CDR1 and CDR2: MNHNY and SVGAGI (reference sequence).

J is TRBJ2-3 and V is TRBV19; 9 bases align to TRBD1. This CDR3 region has 17 residues. The germline gives CDR1 LNHDA, CDR2 SQIVND (reference sequence). J was trimmed by 0 bases and V by 4 bases; bases with no gene match: 8. The CDR3 sequence is CASSKTGTGYSTDTQYF. The CDR3 DNA is TGTGCCAGTAGTAAAACCGGGACAGGGTATAGCACAGATACGCAGTATTTT.

The chain links TRBV30 to TRBJ1-5, with 7 bases fitting TRBD1. This CDR3 is built from 15 residues. Trimming at V came to 2 bases and at J to 6 bases, leaving 10 bases not matched to a gene. The germline V gene encodes CDR1 GTSNPN and CDR2 SVGIG (reference sequence). The CDR3 nucleotides are TGTGCCTGGAGTACACCCGACAGGGTTAGTCAGCCCCAGCATTTT. Amino acid sequence: CAWSTPDRVSQPQHF.

V is TRBV6-5 and J is TRBJ2-1, with 12 bases fitting TRBD2. This CDR3 region has 16 residues. Germline V CDR1 and CDR2: MNHEY, SVGAGI. The junction had 6 bases not matched to a gene; V was cut back by 0 bases and J by 9 bases. CDR3 sequence (DNA): TGTGCCAGCAGTTACTCGATACTAGCGGGGGGCGGTGAGCAGTTCTTC. Translation gives CASSYSILAGGGEQFF.